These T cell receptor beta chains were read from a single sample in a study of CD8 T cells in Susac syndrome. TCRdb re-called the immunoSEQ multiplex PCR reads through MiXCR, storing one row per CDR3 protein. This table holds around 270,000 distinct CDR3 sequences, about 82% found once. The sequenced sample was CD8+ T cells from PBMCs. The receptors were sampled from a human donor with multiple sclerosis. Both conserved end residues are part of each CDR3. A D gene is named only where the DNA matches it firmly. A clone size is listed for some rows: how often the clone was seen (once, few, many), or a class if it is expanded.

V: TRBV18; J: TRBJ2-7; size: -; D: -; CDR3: CASSKEPSSYEQYF; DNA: TGTGCCAGCTCAAAGGAGCCTAGCTCCTACGAGCAGTACTTC
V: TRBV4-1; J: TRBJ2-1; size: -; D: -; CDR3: CASSQDRASPYNEQFF; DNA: TGCGCCAGCAGCCAAGATCGCGCTAGCCCCTACAATGAGCAGTTCTTC
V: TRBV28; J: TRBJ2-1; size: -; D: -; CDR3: CASSLRQNNEQFF; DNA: TGTGCCAGCAGTTTAAGGCAGAACAATGAGCAGTTCTTC
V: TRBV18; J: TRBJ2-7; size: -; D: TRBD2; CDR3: CASSPCPREAYEQYF; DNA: TGTGCCAGCTCACCATGTCCGCGGGAGGCCTACGAGCAGTACTTC
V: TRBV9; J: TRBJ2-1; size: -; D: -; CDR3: CASSVVVRPNPYNEQFF; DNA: TGTGCCAGCAGCGTAGTCGTCCGGCCGAACCCTTACAATGAGCAGTTCTTC
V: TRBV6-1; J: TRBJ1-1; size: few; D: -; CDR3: CASKGTSLLEAFF; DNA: TGTGCCAGCAAAGGGACCAGCCTCCTTGAAGCTTTCTTT
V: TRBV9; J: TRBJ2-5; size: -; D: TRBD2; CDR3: CASSVSLAGGEAQYF; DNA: TGTGCCAGCAGCGTATCGCTAGCGGGAGGAGAGGCCCAGTACTTC
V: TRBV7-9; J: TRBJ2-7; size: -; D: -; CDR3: CASSADGSYEQYF; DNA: TGTGCCAGCAGCGCGGACGGTTCCTACGAGCAGTACTTC
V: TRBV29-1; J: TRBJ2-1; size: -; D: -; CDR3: CSVIFRGEQFF; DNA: TGCAGCGTCATTTTCCGGGGAGAGCAGTTCTTC
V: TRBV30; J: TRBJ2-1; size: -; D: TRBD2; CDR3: CAWDFDSGSSYNEQFF; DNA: TGTGCCTGGGACTTCGATAGCGGGAGTTCCTACAATGAGCAGTTCTTC
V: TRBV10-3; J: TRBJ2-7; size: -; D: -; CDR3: CAISESYGGEQYF; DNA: TGTGCCATCAGTGAGTCGTACGGAGGGGAGCAGTACTTC
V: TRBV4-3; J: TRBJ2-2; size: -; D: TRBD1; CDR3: CASSHGTGFAGELFF; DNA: TGCGCCAGCAGCCACGGGACAGGGTTCGCCGGGGAGCTGTTTTTT
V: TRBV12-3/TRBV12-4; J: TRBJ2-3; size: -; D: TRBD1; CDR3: CASSFPGQGVADTQYF; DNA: TGTGCCAGCAGTTTCCCTGGACAGGGAGTCGCAGATACGCAGTATTTT
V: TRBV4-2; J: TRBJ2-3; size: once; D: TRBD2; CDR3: CASSQDLGSGRATDTQYF; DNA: TGTGCCAGCAGCCAAGATCTTGGTAGCGGGAGGGCCACAGATACGCAGTATTTT
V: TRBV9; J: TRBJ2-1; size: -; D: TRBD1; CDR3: CASSPGTGGSNEQFF; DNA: TGTGCCAGCAGCCCCGGGACAGGGGGGAGCAATGAGCAGTTCTTC
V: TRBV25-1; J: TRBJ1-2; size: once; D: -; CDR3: CASSSGSGLTSYTF; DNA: TGTGCCAGCAGCAGTGGATCGGGACTCACGTCCTACACCTTC
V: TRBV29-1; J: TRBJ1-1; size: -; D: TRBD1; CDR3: CSVERQGPNTEAFF; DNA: TGCAGCGTTGAGAGACAGGGGCCTAACACTGAAGCTTTCTTT
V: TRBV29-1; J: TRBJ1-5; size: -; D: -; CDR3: CSVEYGIAGQPQHF; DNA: TGCAGCGTTGAGTACGGAATAGCCGGTCAGCCCCAGCATTTT
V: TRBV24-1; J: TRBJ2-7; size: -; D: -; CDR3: CATSDLGPEQYF; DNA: TGTGCCACCAGTGATTTGGGCCCCGAGCAGTACTTC
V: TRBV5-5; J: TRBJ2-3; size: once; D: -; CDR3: CASSDWWGLGDTQYF; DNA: TGTGCCAGCAGCGACTGGTGGGGTTTGGGAGATACGCAGTATTTT
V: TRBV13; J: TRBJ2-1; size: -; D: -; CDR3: CASSEVGATSYNEQFF; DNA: TGTGCCAGCAGCGAGGTGGGAGCCACGAGTTACAATGAGCAGTTCTTC
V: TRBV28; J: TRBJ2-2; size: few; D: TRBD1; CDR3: CASRHRTGGATGELFF; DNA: TGTGCCAGCAGACACCGGACAGGGGGCGCAACCGGGGAGCTGTTTTTT
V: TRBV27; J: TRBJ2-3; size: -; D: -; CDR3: CASSSGLLSTDTQYF; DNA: TGTGCCAGCAGTTCAGGACTGCTCAGCACAGATACGCAGTATTTT
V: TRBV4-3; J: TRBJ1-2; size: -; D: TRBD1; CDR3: CASSQGSGTVLYGYTF; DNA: TGCGCCAGCAGCCAAGGTTCCGGGACAGTCCTTTATGGCTACACCTTC
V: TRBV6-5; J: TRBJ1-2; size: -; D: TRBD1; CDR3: CASSPWTGNYGYTF; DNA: TGTGCCAGCAGTCCTTGGACAGGGAACTATGGCTACACCTTC
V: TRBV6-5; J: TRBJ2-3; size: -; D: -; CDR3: CASSYSGSRKLQGDTQYF; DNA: TGTGCCAGCAGTTACTCTGGCAGCCGAAAACTTCAAGGAGATACGCAGTATTTT
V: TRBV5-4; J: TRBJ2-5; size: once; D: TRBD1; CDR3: CASIPFEDRVKETQYF; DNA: TGTGCCAGCATCCCCTTTGAGGACAGGGTGAAAGAGACCCAGTACTTC
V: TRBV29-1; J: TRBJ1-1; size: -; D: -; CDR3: CSAKDPRNTEAFF; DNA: TGCAGCGCGAAAGATCCCCGGAACACTGAAGCTTTCTTT
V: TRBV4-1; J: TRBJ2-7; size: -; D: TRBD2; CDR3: CASSHPGLAVEQYF; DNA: TGCGCCAGCAGCCATCCGGGACTAGCGGTCGAGCAGTACTTC
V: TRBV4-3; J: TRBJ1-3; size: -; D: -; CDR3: CASSQDAVVSGNTIYF; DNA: TGCGCCAGCAGCCAAGATGCGGTCGTCTCTGGAAACACCATATATTTT
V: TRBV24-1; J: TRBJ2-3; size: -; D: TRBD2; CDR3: CATSDPVPRALAGEVTDTQYF; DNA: TGTGCCACCAGTGACCCCGTACCTAGGGCCCTAGCGGGTGAAGTTACAGATACGCAGTATTTT
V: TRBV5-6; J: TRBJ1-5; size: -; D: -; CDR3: CASSLASENQPQHF; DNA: TGTGCCAGCAGCTTGGCTTCAGAGAATCAGCCCCAGCATTTT
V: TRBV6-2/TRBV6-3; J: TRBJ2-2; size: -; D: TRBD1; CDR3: CASVPLGDSLNTGELFF; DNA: TGTGCCAGCGTACCGTTAGGGGACAGTCTGAACACCGGGGAGCTGTTTTTT
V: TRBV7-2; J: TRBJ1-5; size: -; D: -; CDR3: CASSLGRQRANQPQHF; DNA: TGTGCCAGCAGCTTAGGCCGACAGAGGGCAAATCAGCCCCAGCATTTT
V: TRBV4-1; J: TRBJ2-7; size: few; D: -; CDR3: CASSQGGGVTYEQYF; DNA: TGCGCCAGCAGCCAGGGAGGGGGGGTGACCTACGAGCAGTACTTC
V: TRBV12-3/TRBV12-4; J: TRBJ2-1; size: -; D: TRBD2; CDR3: CASTPYRIAGREFSFWDNEQFF; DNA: TGTGCCAGCACCCCTTACCGAATAGCGGGACGGGAGTTCAGTTTTTGGGACAATGAGCAGTTCTTC
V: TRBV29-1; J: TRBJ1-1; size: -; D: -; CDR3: CSARNTEAFF; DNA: TGCAGCGCTAGGAACACTGAAGCTTTCTTT
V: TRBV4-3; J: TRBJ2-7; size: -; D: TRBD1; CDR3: CASSPGTGSAYEQYF; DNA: TGCGCCAGCAGCCCCGGGACAGGCAGCGCCTACGAGCAGTACTTC
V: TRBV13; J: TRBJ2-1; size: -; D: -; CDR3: CASSLPTGRLGEQFF; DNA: TGTGCCAGCAGCCTGCCTACCGGGAGACTCGGTGAGCAGTTCTTC
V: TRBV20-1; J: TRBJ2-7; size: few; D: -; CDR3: CSAVRDGTYEQYF; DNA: TGCAGTGCTGTACGGGACGGAACCTACGAGCAGTACTTC
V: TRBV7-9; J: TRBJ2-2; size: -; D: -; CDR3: CASSYGSGTNTGELFF; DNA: TGTGCCAGCAGCTACGGCAGCGGAACGAACACCGGGGAGCTGTTTTTT
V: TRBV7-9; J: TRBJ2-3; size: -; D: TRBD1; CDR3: CASSAQGASDTQYF; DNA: TGTGCCAGCAGCGCACAGGGGGCATCAGATACGCAGTATTTT
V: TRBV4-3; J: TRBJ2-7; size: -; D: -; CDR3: CASSQDRDREFTYEQYF; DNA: TGCGCCAGCAGCCAAGATCGGGATCGGGAGTTCACCTACGAGCAGTACTTC
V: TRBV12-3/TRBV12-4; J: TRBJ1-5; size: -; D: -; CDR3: CASSLGGSDQPQHF; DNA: TGTGCCAGCAGTTTGGGGGGCTCTGATCAGCCCCAGCATTTT
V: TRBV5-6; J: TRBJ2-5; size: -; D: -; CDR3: CASSLLLQGDQETQYF; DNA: TGTGCCAGCAGCTTGCTTCTTCAGGGAGACCAAGAGACCCAGTACTTC
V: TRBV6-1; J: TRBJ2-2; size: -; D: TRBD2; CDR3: CASSEQGLAGLGNTGELFF; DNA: TGTGCCAGCAGTGAACAAGGACTAGCGGGCTTGGGGAACACCGGGGAGCTGTTTTTT
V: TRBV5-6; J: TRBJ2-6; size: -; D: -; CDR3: CASSLASGSGANVLTF; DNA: TGTGCCAGCAGCTTGGCTTCGGGCTCTGGGGCCAACGTCCTGACTTTC
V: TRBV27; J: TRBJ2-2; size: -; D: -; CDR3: CASRTLGPSPPGELFF; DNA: TGTGCCAGCAGAACCCTGGGGCCCTCCCCTCCCGGGGAGCTGTTTTTT
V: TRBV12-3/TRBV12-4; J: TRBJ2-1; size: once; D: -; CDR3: CASSFWDSGYEQFF; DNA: TGTGCCAGCAGTTTCTGGGATAGCGGCTATGAGCAGTTCTTC
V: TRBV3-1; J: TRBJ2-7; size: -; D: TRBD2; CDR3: CASSHIAGGPYEQYF; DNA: TGTGCCAGCAGCCATATAGCGGGAGGCCCCTACGAGCAGTACTTC
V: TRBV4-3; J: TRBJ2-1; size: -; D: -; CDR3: CASSKSFGREEQFF; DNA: TGCGCCAGCAGCAAAAGTTTTGGCAGGGAAGAGCAGTTCTTC
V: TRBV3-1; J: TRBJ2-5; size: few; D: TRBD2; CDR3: CASRLTSGRNLQETQYF; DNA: TGTGCCAGCAGGTTAACTAGCGGGAGGAATCTACAAGAGACCCAGTACTTC
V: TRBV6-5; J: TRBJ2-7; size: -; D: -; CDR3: CASSYRPGFNEQYF; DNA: TGTGCCAGCAGTTACCGGCCGGGTTTCAACGAGCAGTACTTC